Below are 13 T cell receptor beta chains sequenced from a single sample in a study of beta chain features in type 1 diabetes. Expressed TCRB transcripts were sequenced because the entire RNA isolate underwent reverse transcription. This table comes from immunoSEQ multiplex PCR, and its TCRdb copy is limited to in-frame clones, with some not included. The table lists 350,000 or so clones, around a fifth of them singletons. The material sequenced was naive CD4+ T cells from blood. The receptors come from a woman younger than 30 in good health.

The chain has TRBV7-9 and TRBJ1-1, with D possibly TRBD1 on 5 matching bases. This CDR3 is 13 amino acids long. The V and J ends lost 6 bases and 4 bases respectively, with 12 bases between them. Per the germline V gene, CDR1 is SEHNR and CDR2 is FQNEAQ (reference sequence). This chain's CDR3 is CASSPSGGTEAFF. In DNA form, the CDR3 reads TGTGCCAGCAGTCCTTCGGGGGGCACTGAAGCTTTCTTT.

Notes on this clone: The sample contains more than one DNA sequence encoding this CDR3. This CDR3 reads CAWSSGGYGYTF. CDR3 DNA: TGTGCCTGGAGTTCGGGCGGGTATGGCTACACCTTC. The chain has TRBV30 and TRBJ1-2; D gene uncertain. The length of the CDR3 is 12 residues. The V end lost 2 bases, the J end lost 5 bases, and 9 bases lay between the germline ends. Germline CDR1 is GTSNPN and CDR2 is SVGIG (reference sequence).

The chain uses TRBV7-9 and TRBJ1-1; D is perhaps TRBD1 (5 bases). The ends were cut back, 0 bases at V and 7 bases at J, with 9 bases in the middle. The germline V gene encodes CDR1 SEHNR and CDR2 FQNEAQ (reference sequence). The CDR3 runs to 13 residues. The CDR3 region has the DNA TGTGCCAGCAGCTTAGCTGTGGGGGGTGAAGCTTTCTTT. This gives the protein CASSLAVGGEAFF.

The V gene is TRBV14, the J gene TRBJ2-5, with a possible D match to TRBD1 (5 bases). The CDR3 loop spans 14 amino acids. The germline V gene encodes CDR1 SGHDN and CDR2 FVKESK. Trimming took off 2 bases at V and 2 bases at J, with 9 bases between the two ends. In DNA, the CDR3 is TGTGCCAGCAGCCAACTGACAGTTCAAGAGACCCAGTACTTC. Its translation is CASSQLTVQETQYF.

This clone has just a few counts. The chain couples TRBV5-4 to TRBJ2-4, with TRBD1 matching 7 bases. The germline V gene has CDR1 SGHNT and CDR2 YYREEE (reference sequence). J gave up 0 bases and V 3 bases, and 3 bases lay outside the gene matches. The CDR3 covers 15 residues. The CDR3 DNA is TGTGCCAGCAGCTCGGACAGGTCAGCCAAAAACATTCAGTACTTC. The encoded protein is CASSSDRSAKNIQYF.

CDR3 DNA: TGTGCCTCCGCTCCCCCGGGGGGAGGATACGGCTACACCTTC. Protein: CASAPPGGGYGYTF. The chain is built from TRBV30 and TRBJ1-2, with D maybe TRBD1 (5 bases). CDR1 and CDR2 (germline): GTSNPN, SVGIG (reference sequence). This CDR3 comprises 14 residues. Trimming removed 7 bases from V and 8 bases from J, with 23 bases in between.

This clone occurred a few times. V gene TRBV19 combines with J gene TRBJ1-1; a possible D gene is TRBD1 (6 bases). CDR1 LNHDA and CDR2 SQIVND come from the germline V gene (reference sequence). This CDR3 has 17 residues. The germline V and J ends were trimmed by 6 bases and 3 bases, with 23 bases remaining between them. The CDR3 sequence: CASSLVQGTPIHTEAFF. As DNA, the CDR3 is TGTGCCAGTAGCCTCGTCCAGGGGACGCCCATTCACACTGAAGCTTTCTTT. Supplemented by reference TRBV19 and TRBJ1-1, the full variable domain reads DGGITQSPKYLFRKEGQNVTLSCEQNLNHDAMYWYRQDPGQGLRLIYYSQIVNDFQKGDIAEGYSVSREKKESFPLTVTSAQKNPTAFYLCASSLVQGTPIHTEAFFGQGTRLTVV.

This rearrangement joins TRBV30 to TRBJ1-2; a weak D match, TRBD1 (6 bases). Deletions cut 4 bases from V and 4 bases from J, with 22 bases between. This CDR3 has 16 amino acids. From germline, CDR1 is GTSNPN and CDR2 SVGIG (reference sequence). This CDR3 is CAWTGGASGQAYGYTF. In DNA form, the CDR3 reads TGTGCCTGGACCGGGGGGGCGAGCGGCCAGGCCTATGGCTACACCTTC.

This rearrangement joins TRBV7-2 to TRBJ2-7; D is possibly TRBD1 (5 bases). Germline V CDR1 and CDR2: SGHTA, FQGNSA. V shed 2 bases and J shed 2 bases, with 10 bases lying between them. CDR3 size: 14 residues. The CDR3 DNA sequence: TGTGCCAGCAGCTTATGGCAGGGTCCCTACGAGCAGTACTTC. Residues: CASSLWQGPYEQYF.

J is TRBJ1-1 and V is TRBV7-2; D ambiguous. CDR3 length: 13 residues. Germline V gene lookup returns CDR1 SGHTA and CDR2 FQGNSA. Trimming left V 3 bases short and J 0 bases short, with 5 bases between. CDR3: CASSFEMNTEAFF. CDR3 DNA: TGTGCCAGCAGCTTTGAGATGAACACTGAAGCTTTCTTT.

Only a few counts were recorded for this clone. This chain connects TRBV7-9 to TRBJ1-2; 9 bases map to TRBD1. Looked up from germline, CDR1 is SEHNR and CDR2 is FQNEAQ (reference sequence). The CDR3 totals 14 residues. V lost 5 bases to trimming and J lost 6 bases; unmatched junction nucleotides: 7. The CDR3 is CASSPGTGTHGYTF. The CDR3, as DNA: TGTGCCAGCAGCCCCGGGACAGGGACCCATGGCTACACCTTC.

This rearrangement joins TRBV5-6 to TRBJ2-5, with 15 positions matching TRBD2. Trimming cost V 4 bases and J 6 bases; bases outside gene matches: 7. Germline values: CDR1 SGHDT, CDR2 YYEEEE. This CDR3 comprises 16 residues. The CDR3, as DNA: TGTGCCAGCAGCCCCGGGACTAGCGGGGGGCTGAAGACCCAGTACTTC. This sequence encodes CASSPGTSGGLKTQYF.

This chain links TRBV7-2 with TRBJ2-2; TRBD2 matches at 13 bases. Germline V gives CDR1 SGHTA, CDR2 FQGNSA. CDR3 length: 18 residues. The V gene end was trimmed by 4 bases and the J gene end by 7 bases; junction bases not matched to a gene: 12. Here the CDR3 DNA reads TGTGCCAGCAGCTCAGCCGGAACTAGCGGGGGGGCGTACGGGGAGCTGTTTTTT. It is translated as CASSSAGTSGGAYGELFF.